One and the same sample provided the 29 T cell receptor beta chains below, sequenced in a study of blood T cell repertoires in COVID-19. The repertoire was sequenced with immunoSEQ multiplex PCR; TCRdb's copy has only in-frame clones and lacks some. The sample yields 350,000 to 450,000 clones, 80% to 95% seen once. The specimen sequenced was PBMCs or T cells enriched from blood (not recorded which). The source of these receptors is a woman aged 35 to 49 who had been exposed to COVID-19.

The chain carries TRBV18 and TRBJ1-2, with 10 positions matching TRBD1. Losses at the gene ends were 2 bases for V and 6 bases for J; bases not matched to a gene: 6. The CDR3 contains 15 residues. Germline V gives CDR1 KGHSH, CDR2 LQKENI. The CDR3, as DNA: TGTGCCAGCTCACCAGTTTCGGACAGGGGGAATGGCTACACCTTC. Protein: CASSPVSDRGNGYTF.

The chain recombines TRBV12-3 or TRBV12-4 with TRBJ1-1; D not resolved. The V and J ends lost 3 bases and 12 bases respectively, with 17 bases between them. This CDR3 comprises 13 residues. The CDR3, as DNA: TGTGCCAGCAGTTTCGGGGTCCGGAGGTTTCCTTTCTTT. Translation: CASSFGVRRFPFF.

The CDR3 reads CASRDRPDSNQPQHF. The DNA of the CDR3 is TGTGCCAGCAGGGACAGGCCGGATAGCAATCAGCCCCAGCATTTT. The chain links TRBV6-5 to TRBJ1-5, with TRBD1 matching over 7 bases. The CDR3 contains 15 residues. CDR1 and CDR2 (germline): MNHEY, SVGAGI. Trimming removed 6 bases from V and 0 bases from J; junction bases left unmatched: 5.

The CDR3 sequence: CASTLGTGRRAFF. As DNA, the CDR3 is TGTGCCAGCACCTTGGGGACAGGGCGGAGAGCTTTCTTT. V gene TRBV7-9 combines with J gene TRBJ1-1; TRBD1 agrees at 9 bases. Per the germline V gene, CDR1 is SEHNR and CDR2 is FQNEAQ (reference sequence). The CDR3 extends over 13 amino acids. Germline trimming cut 7 bases from V and 10 bases from J; bases unmatched to any gene: 10. The whole variable domain, remainder taken from reference TRBV7-9 and TRBJ1-1, is DTGVSQNPRHKITKRGQNVTFRCDPISEHNRLYWYRQTLGQGPEFLTYFQNEAQLEKSRLLSDRFSAERPKGSFSTLEIQRTEQGDSAMYLCASTLGTGRRAFFGQGTRLTVV.

The chain joins TRBV6-5 to TRBJ1-3; 10 nucleotides align to TRBD1. Germline CDR1 and CDR2: MNHEY and SVGAGI. This CDR3 region has 15 residues. Trimming removed 5 bases from V and 1 base from J; junction bases left unmatched: 2. CDR3: CASSRTGGSGNTIYF. CDR3 in DNA: TGTGCCAGCAGTCGGACAGGGGGGTCTGGAAACACCATATATTTT.

V and J are TRBV7-9 and TRBJ1-5; D is possibly TRBD1 (6 bases). The germline gives CDR1 SEHNR, CDR2 FQNEAQ (reference sequence). The CDR3 has 15 amino acids. The V end lost 5 bases, the J end lost 6 bases, and 17 bases lay between the germline ends. CDR3 protein: CASSPGRGEIQPQHF. The CDR3 DNA reads as TGTGCCAGCAGCCCGGGGAGGGGGGAAATTCAGCCCCAGCATTTT.

This clone was detected only once. The chain combines TRBV6-1 with TRBJ2-1; TRBD2 aligns across 10 bases. Losses at the gene ends were 3 bases for V and 4 bases for J; bases not matched to a gene: 9. CDR1 MNHNS and CDR2 SASEGT come from the germline V gene. This CDR3 has 17 amino acids. CDR3 DNA: TGTGCCAGCAGTGATCGCAGCGGGAGGGCCTTATACAATGAGCAGTTCTTC. Translating it yields CASSDRSGRALYNEQFF.

The chain employs TRBV4-1 and TRBJ1-5; D not certain. V shed 0 bases and J shed 5 bases, with 11 bases lying between them. The CDR3 runs to 15 residues. The germline gives CDR1 MGHRA, CDR2 YSYEKL. CDR3 amino acids: CASSQDWLGHQPQHF. The DNA of the CDR3 is TGCGCCAGCAGCCAAGATTGGTTGGGCCATCAGCCCCAGCATTTT.

The chain carries TRBV30 and TRBJ2-5; D is undetermined. CDR1 GTSNPN and CDR2 SVGIG come from the germline V gene (reference sequence). Trimming removed 0 bases from V and 5 bases from J, with 16 bases in between. CDR3 length: 15 amino acids. CDR3 residues: CAWSVRGGLTETQYF. As DNA, the CDR3 is TGTGCCTGGAGTGTACGAGGCGGCCTAACTGAGACCCAGTACTTC.

This chain joins TRBV7-2 and TRBJ2-7; D is perhaps TRBD1 (5 bases). Trimming removed 5 bases from V and 7 bases from J, with 9 bases in between. CDR3 length: 11 amino acids. Germline V lookup: CDR1 SGHTA, CDR2 FQGNSA. The CDR3 loop is CASSLRQEQYF. CDR3 DNA sequence: TGTGCCAGCAGCCTCCGACAGGAGCAGTACTTC.

This sequence joins TRBV19 and TRBJ1-5, with 9 bases that match TRBD1. Germline CDR1 and CDR2: LNHDA and SQIVND (reference sequence). This CDR3 is 16 amino acids long. V was pared by 7 bases and J by 5 bases, with 12 bases of the junction left unmatched. The CDR3 sequence is CASKVDGDREYQPQHF. In DNA form, the CDR3 reads TGTGCCAGTAAAGTGGATGGGGACAGGGAATATCAGCCCCAGCATTTT.

V usage is TRBV29-1 and J usage is TRBJ2-7; D is unresolved. Germline V lookup: CDR1 SQVTM, CDR2 ANQGSEA. This CDR3 comprises 11 residues. V was shortened by 7 bases and J by 3 bases, with 10 bases between the two germline ends. CDR3 amino acids: CSAQRSYEQYF. The CDR3 DNA is TGCAGCGCCCAGAGGAGCTACGAGCAGTACTTC.

This CDR3 is CASSESTGSDTQYF. In nucleotides, the CDR3 is TGCGCCAGCAGTGAGTCCACAGGGTCAGATACGCAGTATTTT. This sequence joins TRBV10-1 and TRBJ2-3, with D possibly matching TRBD1 (6 bases). Trimming shortened V by 0 bases and J by 4 bases, and 8 bases separated the two germline ends. Germline CDR1 reads WNHNN; CDR2 reads SYGVQD (reference sequence). The CDR3 extends over 14 amino acids.

The chain carries TRBV5-4 and TRBJ2-1, with TRBD2 matching over 7 bases. The CDR3 loop spans 15 amino acids. Looked up from germline, CDR1 is SGHNT and CDR2 is YYREEE (reference sequence). J gave up 3 bases and V 0 bases, and 3 bases lay outside the gene matches. The CDR3 loop is CASSLEGLHYNEQFF. The DNA of the CDR3 is TGTGCCAGCAGCTTGGAGGGACTACACTACAATGAGCAGTTCTTC.

The chain recombines TRBV30 with TRBJ1-1, with TRBD1 matching over 8 bases. The CDR3 is 13 residues long. Germline CDR1 and CDR2: GTSNPN and SVGIG (reference sequence). Unmatched junction bases numbered 8, after V lost 1 base and J lost 10 bases. The CDR3 DNA reads as TGTGCCTGGAGTGCGTCAGGGGGCTGGAGAGCTTTCTTT. This codes for CAWSASGGWRAFF.

Comments on this clone: The sample has other DNA sequences that encode this CDR3 too. The J gene is TRBJ1-1, the V gene TRBV5-1; D is possibly TRBD1 (5 bases). Germline CDR1 reads SGHRS; CDR2 reads YFSETQ. The CDR3 extends over 14 amino acids. The V and J ends lost 2 bases and 5 bases respectively, with 13 bases between them. CDR3: CASSLGQGGTEAFF. CDR3 sequence (DNA): TGCGCCAGCAGCTTAGGGCAGGGTGGGACTGAAGCTTTCTTT.

This rearrangement joins TRBV6-4 to TRBJ2-2, with D possibly being TRBD2 (5 bases). The germline V gene has CDR1 MRHNA and CDR2 SNTAGT. V shed 5 bases and J shed 8 bases, with 12 bases lying between them. CDR3 length: 13 amino acids. This CDR3 reads CASSLRTQGELFF. DNA for the CDR3: TGTGCCAGCAGTCTCAGGACTCAAGGGGAGCTGTTTTTT.

The rearrangement uses TRBV10-2 and TRBJ2-7, with D hard to call. The CDR3 is 14 residues long. Trimming took 0 bases from V and 0 from J, leaving 6 bases between them. Germline CDR1 WSHSY, CDR2 SAAADI. The DNA of the CDR3 is TGCGCCAGCAGTGAGTCGGCCAGCTCCTACGAGCAGTACTTC. This translates into CASSESASSYEQYF.

The gene calls are TRBV2 and TRBJ2-7; maybe TRBD1 (6 bases). This CDR3 contains 13 residues. Germline V gene lookup returns CDR1 SNHLY and CDR2 FYNNEI. With 8 bases removed from V and 1 base from J, the gap between germline ends came to 12 bases. Here the CDR3 DNA reads TGTGCCAGCGAGGGGGTAGGATCCTACGAGCAGTACTTC. Its protein product is CASEGVGSYEQYF.

This sequence joins TRBV27 and TRBJ1-1; 8 nucleotides align to TRBD1. The J segment lost 3 bases and the V segment lost 8 bases, leaving 20 bases of the junction unmatched. CDR3 size: 18 residues. CDR1 and CDR2 from the germline V gene are MNHEY and SMNVEV (reference sequence). CDR3 sequence: CASVTRQPQGAYHTEAFF. The CDR3, as DNA: TGTGCCAGCGTCACCCGCCAACCTCAGGGGGCCTACCACACTGAAGCTTTCTTT.

This clone was detected only a few times. CDR3 sequence: CASSRESWPQHF. DNA of the CDR3: TGTGCCAGCAGCCGGGAGAGTTGGCCCCAGCATTTT. This chain uses TRBV7-9 with TRBJ1-5; D is unclear. V lost 5 bases to trimming and J lost 9 bases, with 11 bases between them. Per the germline V gene, CDR1 is SEHNR and CDR2 is FQNEAQ (reference sequence). This CDR3 contains 12 residues.

This clone was found a few times. V is TRBV19 and J is TRBJ1-1, with 7 bases fitting TRBD1. Germline loops: CDR1 LNHDA, CDR2 SQIVND (reference sequence). J was trimmed by 4 bases and V by 4 bases; bases with no gene match: 6. The length of the CDR3 is 14 residues. The CDR3 is CASSRGQETTEAFF. In nucleotides, the CDR3 is TGTGCCAGTAGTAGAGGACAGGAGACCACTGAAGCTTTCTTT.

The chain carries TRBV24-1 and TRBJ2-5; maybe TRBD2 (5 bases). Trimming removed 7 bases at V and 5 bases at J, with 19 bases between. The CDR3 loop spans 15 amino acids. The germline V gene has CDR1 KGHDR and CDR2 SFDVKD. CDR3 sequence (DNA): TGTGCCACCAGCCCAGGTTTCGGGGTAGGGGAGACCCAGTACTTC. The encoded protein is CATSPGFGVGETQYF.

This chain uses TRBV7-9 with TRBJ2-2, with 9 nucleotides matching TRBD2. V trimming: 5 bases; J trimming: 3 bases; junction bases outside the gene matches: 1. Looked up from germline, CDR1 is SEHNR and CDR2 is FQNEAQ (reference sequence). The CDR3 covers 14 residues. CDR3 sequence: CASSASGDTGELFF. The CDR3 DNA follows: TGTGCCAGCAGCGCTAGCGGGGACACCGGGGAGCTGTTTTTT.

The CDR3: CASQALAGGPDTQYF. CDR3 bases: TGTGCCAGCCAAGCCCTAGCGGGGGGCCCAGATACGCAGTATTTT. This rearrangement joins TRBV11-3 to TRBJ2-3; 11 bases are a match to TRBD2. The junction had 8 bases not matched to a gene; V was cut back by 8 bases and J by 4 bases. CDR3 length equals 15 residues. Per the germline V gene, CDR1 is SGHNT and CDR2 is YENEEA.

The chain uses TRBV29-1 and TRBJ1-1; tentatively, D is TRBD1 (5 bases). CDR3 length equals 12 residues. Germline V gene sequence: CDR1 SQVTM, CDR2 ANQGSEA. V lost 6 bases to trimming and J lost 7 bases, with 15 bases between them. This CDR3 reads CSVGGYQGEAFF. The CDR3 coding sequence is TGCAGCGTGGGGGGTTACCAGGGTGAAGCTTTCTTT.

CDR3 sequence: CSGVVAGGGGELFF. In nucleotides, the CDR3 is TGCAGCGGGGTGGTAGCGGGAGGAGGCGGGGAGCTGTTTTTT. The V call is TRBV29-1, the J call TRBJ2-2; 10 nucleotides align to TRBD2. The CDR3 has 14 residues. Trimming cost V 7 bases and J 7 bases; bases outside gene matches: 9. In germline, CDR1 is SQVTM, CDR2 ANQGSEA.

This clone was observed once. V is TRBV10-1 and J is TRBJ2-7, with 11 bases aligning to TRBD2. The CDR3 extends over 15 amino acids. The germline V gene encodes CDR1 WNHNN and CDR2 SYGVQD (reference sequence). Unmatched junction bases numbered 0, after V lost 2 bases and J lost 0 bases. In DNA, the CDR3 is TGCGCCAGCAGTGAGACTAGCGGGGGCTCCTACGAGCAGTACTTC. Translating gives CASSETSGGSYEQYF.

The gene calls are TRBV19 and TRBJ1-6; TRBD1 is a possible D gene (6 bases). V was trimmed by 2 bases and J by 8 bases, leaving 13 bases between them. The CDR3 totals 15 residues. Germline CDR1 is LNHDA and CDR2 is SQIVND (reference sequence). The CDR3, as DNA: TGTGCCAGTAGTATACAGGGCAGGGGATATTCACCCCTCCACTTT. Translating gives CASSIQGRGYSPLHF. The full variable domain, rest sourced from reference TRBV19 and TRBJ1-6, is DGGITQSPKYLFRKEGQNVTLSCEQNLNHDAMYWYRQDPGQGLRLIYYSQIVNDFQKGDIAEGYSVSREKKESFPLTVTSAQKNPTAFYLCASSIQGRGYSPLHFGNGTRLTVT.